A selection of T cell receptor beta chains follows, all from one sample in a study of vaccination and CD4 T cells after COVID-19. MiXCR was run by TCRdb on the PCR reads, yielding one entry per CDR3 protein. The table lists roughly 19,000 distinct CDR3 sequences, about 60% of them singletons, with more than 0.95% in the top ten. The material was CD4+ T cells from blood, obtained after SARS-CoV-2 vaccination. All receptors derive from a human donor who had recovered from COVID-19. Each CDR3 is given with its conserved first and last residue. Fields, in order: clone size, V gene, D gene, J gene, CDR3 protein, CDR3 DNA. The D gene is left open where the match is weak. Clone size is not always given. Where it is, it says once, few, many or a class for expanded clones.

clone size: NA; V gene: TRBV6-1; D gene: TRBD1; J gene: TRBJ2-7; CDR3 protein: CASKFGQGSDEQYF; CDR3 DNA: TGTGCCAGCAAATTTGGACAGGGTAGCGACGAGCAGTACTTC
clone size: NA; V gene: TRBV11-1; D gene: NA; J gene: TRBJ1-2; CDR3 protein: CASSSGPGYTF; CDR3 DNA: TGTGCCAGCAGCTCAGGGCCTGGCTACACCTTC
clone size: NA; V gene: TRBV6-1; D gene: TRBD1; J gene: TRBJ2-1; CDR3 protein: CASSKTGGRNEQFF; CDR3 DNA: TGTGCCAGCAGTAAGACAGGGGGCAGGAATGAGCAGTTCTTC
clone size: NA; V gene: TRBV27; D gene: TRBD2; J gene: TRBJ2-1; CDR3 protein: CASSPSGTESNEQFF; CDR3 DNA: TGTGCCAGCAGTCCTAGCGGGACCGAGTCCAATGAGCAGTTCTTC
clone size: once; V gene: TRBV28; D gene: NA; J gene: TRBJ2-3; CDR3 protein: CASSYGADTQYF; CDR3 DNA: TGTGCCAGCAGTTACGGTGCAGATACGCAGTATTTT
clone size: NA; V gene: TRBV20-1; D gene: TRBD2; J gene: TRBJ2-1; CDR3 protein: CSPHTGRVNEQFF; CDR3 DNA: TGCAGTCCTCACACGGGGAGGGTCAATGAGCAGTTCTTC
clone size: NA; V gene: TRBV27; D gene: TRBD1; J gene: TRBJ2-3; CDR3 protein: CASSINRGRDTQYF; CDR3 DNA: TGTGCCAGCAGTATTAACAGGGGGCGGGATACGCAGTATTTT
clone size: NA; V gene: TRBV20-1; D gene: NA; J gene: TRBJ2-2; CDR3 protein: CSALETQYTGELFF; CDR3 DNA: TGCAGTGCTCTGGAAACTCAATACACCGGGGAGCTGTTTTTT
clone size: few; V gene: TRBV20-1; D gene: NA; J gene: TRBJ2-3; CDR3 protein: CSAREPRGGLTDTQYF; CDR3 DNA: TGCAGTGCTAGAGAACCAAGGGGGGGGCTGACAGATACGCAGTATTTT
clone size: NA; V gene: TRBV6-1; D gene: NA; J gene: TRBJ2-3; CDR3 protein: CASGRSTDTQYF; CDR3 DNA: TGTGCCAGCGGACGAAGCACAGATACGCAGTATTTT
clone size: NA; V gene: TRBV10-3; D gene: NA; J gene: TRBJ2-7; CDR3 protein: CAISEGPSYEQYF; CDR3 DNA: TGTGCCATCAGTGAGGGACCAAGTTACGAGCAGTACTTC
clone size: NA; V gene: TRBV19; D gene: NA; J gene: TRBJ2-3; CDR3 protein: CASSLWGSTDTQYF; CDR3 DNA: TGTGCCAGTAGTCTCTGGGGGAGCACAGATACGCAGTATTTT
clone size: NA; V gene: TRBV20-1; D gene: NA; J gene: TRBJ1-1; CDR3 protein: CSPSGATEAFF; CDR3 DNA: TGCAGTCCCTCGGGGGCCACTGAAGCTTTCTTT
clone size: NA; V gene: TRBV27; D gene: NA; J gene: TRBJ2-7; CDR3 protein: CASGMWGIHEQYF; CDR3 DNA: TGTGCCAGCGGGATGTGGGGAATCCACGAGCAGTACTTC
clone size: few; V gene: TRBV20-1; D gene: NA; J gene: TRBJ1-4; CDR3 protein: CSAEIWEKLFF; CDR3 DNA: TGCAGTGCCGAGATATGGGAAAAACTGTTTTTT
clone size: NA; V gene: TRBV6-5; D gene: NA; J gene: TRBJ1-1; CDR3 protein: CASSYRQNTEAFF; CDR3 DNA: TGTGCCAGCAGTTACAGGCAGAACACTGAAGCTTTCTTT
clone size: few; V gene: TRBV19; D gene: NA; J gene: TRBJ2-5; CDR3 protein: CASRRQGGGETQYF; CDR3 DNA: TGTGCCAGTCGCCGACAGGGAGGGGGAGAGACCCAGTACTTC
clone size: NA; V gene: TRBV5-1; D gene: NA; J gene: TRBJ2-7; CDR3 protein: CASSFRQGYYEQYF; CDR3 DNA: TGCGCCAGCAGCTTCAGGCAGGGGTACTACGAGCAGTACTTC
clone size: NA; V gene: TRBV19; D gene: TRBD2; J gene: TRBJ2-1; CDR3 protein: CASSTTSGYRPYNEQFF; CDR3 DNA: TGTGCCAGTAGTACTACTAGCGGGTATCGGCCCTACAATGAGCAGTTCTTC
clone size: NA; V gene: TRBV30; D gene: TRBD2; J gene: TRBJ2-2; CDR3 protein: CAWNRGLAGPTGELFF; CDR3 DNA: TGTGCCTGGAATCGGGGACTAGCGGGCCCTACCGGGGAGCTGTTTTTT
clone size: NA; V gene: TRBV5-4; D gene: TRBD1; J gene: TRBJ1-5; CDR3 protein: CASSLDRGVGQPQHF; CDR3 DNA: TGTGCCAGCAGCTTGGACAGGGGAGTAGGTCAGCCCCAGCATTTT
clone size: few; V gene: TRBV19; D gene: TRBD1; J gene: TRBJ1-5; CDR3 protein: CASSNRGGNQPQHF; CDR3 DNA: TGTGCCAGTAGTAACAGGGGAGGCAATCAGCCCCAGCATTTT
clone size: few; V gene: TRBV7-3; D gene: NA; J gene: TRBJ1-1; CDR3 protein: CASSSQKTGSTEAFF; CDR3 DNA: TGTGCCAGCAGCTCTCAAAAGACAGGCAGCACTGAAGCTTTCTTT
clone size: NA; V gene: TRBV9; D gene: NA; J gene: TRBJ1-5; CDR3 protein: CASSASYSNQPQHF; CDR3 DNA: TGTGCCAGCAGCGCATCCTATAGCAATCAGCCCCAGCATTTT
clone size: NA; V gene: TRBV5-1; D gene: TRBD1; J gene: TRBJ1-2; CDR3 protein: CASSFEGAYGYTF; CDR3 DNA: TGCGCCAGCAGCTTTGAGGGGGCCTATGGCTACACCTTC
clone size: NA; V gene: TRBV5-1; D gene: NA; J gene: TRBJ2-7; CDR3 protein: CASSLTYGNEQYF; CDR3 DNA: TGCGCCAGCAGCTTGACGTACGGGAACGAGCAGTACTTC
clone size: few; V gene: TRBV20-1; D gene: TRBD2; J gene: TRBJ2-7; CDR3 protein: CSARSGLAVPEQYF; CDR3 DNA: TGCAGTGCTAGATCGGGACTAGCGGTCCCCGAGCAGTACTTC
clone size: NA; V gene: TRBV19; D gene: TRBD1; J gene: TRBJ1-1; CDR3 protein: CASRRQGMAMNTEAFF; CDR3 DNA: TGTGCCAGTAGAAGACAGGGCATGGCTATGAACACTGAAGCTTTCTTT
clone size: NA; V gene: TRBV11-2; D gene: NA; J gene: TRBJ2-7; CDR3 protein: CASSLDVLDPTTSSYEQYF; CDR3 DNA: TGTGCCAGCAGCTTAGATGTCCTAGATCCAACGACCAGCTCCTACGAGCAGTACTTC
clone size: NA; V gene: TRBV12-3/TRBV12-4; D gene: TRBD1; J gene: TRBJ1-1; CDR3 protein: CASSLQGGTEAFF; CDR3 DNA: TGTGCCAGCAGTCTACAGGGGGGCACTGAAGCTTTCTTT
clone size: NA; V gene: TRBV11-3; D gene: NA; J gene: TRBJ2-2; CDR3 protein: CASRQGGSAGELFF; CDR3 DNA: TGTGCCAGCAGGCAGGGGGGTTCGGCCGGGGAGCTGTTTTTT
clone size: few; V gene: TRBV20-1; D gene: NA; J gene: TRBJ1-5; CDR3 protein: CSARDFRGRDNQPQHF; CDR3 DNA: TGCAGTGCTAGAGATTTTCGAGGGCGGGACAATCAGCCCCAGCATTTT
clone size: NA; V gene: TRBV7-2; D gene: NA; J gene: TRBJ1-5; CDR3 protein: CASSLAGGHGNQPQHF; CDR3 DNA: TGTGCCAGCAGCTTAGCGGGGGGGCATGGCAATCAGCCCCAGCATTTT
clone size: few; V gene: TRBV7-2; D gene: TRBD1; J gene: TRBJ1-2; CDR3 protein: CASSLLGQGGGYTF; CDR3 DNA: TGTGCCAGCAGCTTACTGGGACAGGGAGGGGGCTACACCTTC
clone size: NA; V gene: TRBV6-1; D gene: TRBD1; J gene: TRBJ1-5; CDR3 protein: CADPLLTDRAALSNQPQHF; CDR3 DNA: TGTGCCGACCCCTTATTAACCGACAGGGCCGCCCTCAGCAATCAGCCCCAGCATTTT
clone size: NA; V gene: TRBV27; D gene: NA; J gene: TRBJ1-2; CDR3 protein: CASSPGAGYYGYTF; CDR3 DNA: TGTGCCAGCAGCCCTGGGGCAGGGTACTATGGCTACACCTTC
clone size: NA; V gene: TRBV24-1; D gene: NA; J gene: TRBJ2-3; CDR3 protein: CATSHATTDTQYF; CDR3 DNA: TGTGCCACCTCACATGCTACCACAGATACGCAGTATTTT
clone size: NA; V gene: TRBV20-1; D gene: NA; J gene: TRBJ2-3; CDR3 protein: CSAPDWLSTDTQYF; CDR3 DNA: TGCAGTGCTCCGGACTGGCTTAGCACAGATACGCAGTATTTT
clone size: NA; V gene: TRBV6-1; D gene: NA; J gene: TRBJ2-7; CDR3 protein: CASSVGVSYEQYF; CDR3 DNA: TGTGCCAGCAGTGTCGGGGTCTCCTACGAGCAGTACTTC
clone size: few; V gene: TRBV2; D gene: TRBD2; J gene: TRBJ2-2; CDR3 protein: CASSAIAGVTGELFF; CDR3 DNA: TGTGCCAGCAGTGCGATAGCGGGAGTCACCGGGGAGCTGTTTTTT
clone size: NA; V gene: TRBV6-5; D gene: NA; J gene: TRBJ2-7; CDR3 protein: CASSYSPSAYEQYF; CDR3 DNA: TGTGCCAGCAGTTACTCCCCTAGCGCATACGAGCAGTACTTC
clone size: few; V gene: TRBV7-2; D gene: TRBD1; J gene: TRBJ1-1; CDR3 protein: CASSSRDRAGTEAFF; CDR3 DNA: TGTGCCAGCAGCTCCCGGGACAGGGCGGGCACTGAAGCTTTCTTT
clone size: NA; V gene: TRBV4-2; D gene: NA; J gene: TRBJ2-3; CDR3 protein: CATILGDTQYF; CDR3 DNA: TGTGCCACCATCCTAGGAGATACGCAGTATTTT
clone size: NA; V gene: TRBV7-9; D gene: NA; J gene: TRBJ2-5; CDR3 protein: CASSLPLSAQETQYF; CDR3 DNA: TGTGCCAGCAGCTTACCCCTGAGCGCACAAGAGACCCAGTACTTC
clone size: few; V gene: TRBV20-1; D gene: TRBD1; J gene: TRBJ2-3; CDR3 protein: CSAPKDVLGQAGTDTQYF; CDR3 DNA: TGCAGTGCTCCTAAGGACGTACTTGGACAGGCGGGCACAGATACGCAGTATTTT
clone size: NA; V gene: TRBV9; D gene: TRBD1; J gene: TRBJ1-6; CDR3 protein: CASSATTGVSNSPLHF; CDR3 DNA: TGTGCCAGCAGCGCCACGACAGGGGTTAGTAATTCACCCCTCCACTTT
clone size: few; V gene: TRBV20-1; D gene: NA; J gene: TRBJ2-5; CDR3 protein: CSASVRVEETQYF; CDR3 DNA: TGCAGTGCTAGCGTCAGGGTTGAAGAGACCCAGTACTTC
clone size: NA; V gene: TRBV20-1; D gene: TRBD2; J gene: TRBJ2-5; CDR3 protein: CSAPRGLLAGVGETQYF; CDR3 DNA: TGCAGTGCTCCTAGGGGCCTACTAGCGGGAGTAGGGGAGACCCAGTACTTC
clone size: NA; V gene: TRBV28; D gene: NA; J gene: TRBJ1-2; CDR3 protein: CASREGPYYGYTF; CDR3 DNA: TGTGCCAGCAGGGAGGGCCCGTACTATGGCTACACCTTC
clone size: NA; V gene: TRBV6-1; D gene: TRBD2; J gene: TRBJ2-5; CDR3 protein: CASSDAMSGRGRETQYF; CDR3 DNA: TGTGCCAGCAGTGACGCCATGAGCGGGAGAGGGCGAGAGACCCAGTACTTC
clone size: large; V gene: TRBV20-1; D gene: TRBD1; J gene: TRBJ2-1; CDR3 protein: CSARMTGDVGNEQFF; CDR3 DNA: TGCAGTGCTAGGATGACAGGGGATGTTGGCAATGAGCAGTTCTTC
clone size: NA; V gene: TRBV28; D gene: NA; J gene: TRBJ1-1; CDR3 protein: CASWSDTEAFF; CDR3 DNA: TGTGCCAGCTGGTCGGACACTGAAGCTTTCTTT